A single sample is the source of the 17 T cell receptor beta chains below, sequenced in a study of cytomegalovirus exposure and HLA in healthy donors. Use of 60 Vbeta and 13 Jbeta primers characterized the PCR. The method was immunoSEQ multiplex PCR; TCRdb's version includes in-frame clones alone and lacks a portion of them. The sample contains around 260,000 clones, roughly 80% of which appear only once. Input material: PBMCs. The receptors were gathered from a girl under 10 years old in good health and CMV-seronegative.

This clone has a single count. The rearrangement links TRBV28 to TRBJ2-2; TRBD1 is a possible D gene (5 bases). Trimming stripped 5 bases from V and 3 bases from J, with 7 bases between. This CDR3 contains 13 residues. Germline V gives CDR1 MDHEN, CDR2 SYDVKM. Here the CDR3 DNA reads TGTGCCAGCAGTGGACACCACACCGGGGAGCTGTTTTTT. Protein sequence: CASSGHHTGELFF.

This sequence joins TRBV27 and TRBJ1-2; D gene ambiguous. Deletions cut 2 bases from V and 7 bases from J, with 5 bases between. The CDR3 has 11 residues. Germline CDR1 reads MNHEY; CDR2 reads SMNVEV (reference sequence). This chain's CDR3 is CASSLGSGYTF. CDR3 sequence (DNA): TGTGCCAGCAGTTTAGGGAGTGGCTACACCTTC.

The CDR3 is CASSLGVLSGAGGEAFF. In nucleotides, the CDR3 is TGCGCCAGCAGCTTGGGGGTTCTGTCAGGGGCTGGGGGTGAAGCTTTCTTT. This chain connects TRBV5-1 to TRBJ1-1; maybe TRBD1 (6 bases). Trimming cost V 0 bases and J 7 bases, with 22 bases left between them. The germline V gene encodes CDR1 SGHRS and CDR2 YFSETQ. The CDR3 runs 17 residues.

V gene TRBV9 combines with J gene TRBJ1-1; maybe TRBD1 (5 bases). Germline CDR1 is SGDLS and CDR2 is YYNGEE. This CDR3 is built from 14 residues. V dropped 2 bases and J dropped 8 bases, with 16 bases sitting between them. The CDR3 region has the DNA TGTGCCAGCAGCGTTTCCGAAGGGGCAAGGGAAGCTTTCTTT. Its translation is CASSVSEGAREAFF.

With respect to this clone: The germline gene is not matched at one end of the junction; a read error may be the cause. The V and J genes are TRBV27 and TRBJ2-2; a possible D gene is TRBD2 (6 bases). In germline, CDR1 is MNHEY, CDR2 SMNVEV (reference sequence). This CDR3 region has 16 residues. CDR3 DNA sequence: TGTACCAGCAGTTCTTCACCCGGGACTTCGGTCGGGGAGCTGTTTTTT. Translating it yields CTSSSSPGTSVGELFF.

V gene TRBV5-6 combines with J gene TRBJ1-1; D gene unclear. The ends were cut back, 3 bases at V and 1 base at J, with 7 bases in the middle. The CDR3 spans 13 residues. The germline V gene has CDR1 SGHDT and CDR2 YYEEEE. CDR3 in amino acids: CASSWEKNTEAFF. The CDR3 coding sequence is TGTGCCAGCAGCTGGGAGAAGAACACTGAAGCTTTCTTT.

The chain joins TRBV6-6 to TRBJ2-5; 10 bases fit TRBD2. With V trimmed by 6 bases and J by 3 bases, 4 bases remained unmatched. CDR1 and CDR2 (germline): MNHNY, SVGAGI (reference sequence). The CDR3 spans 14 residues. The CDR3 sequence is CASRTGTSEETQYF. CDR3 bases: TGTGCCAGCAGAACCGGGACTAGCGAAGAGACCCAGTACTTC.

The J gene is TRBJ1-5, the V gene TRBV28; 7 bases map to TRBD1. There are 17 residues in the CDR3. CDR1 MDHEN and CDR2 SYDVKM come from the germline V gene. V shed 1 base, J shed 5 bases, and the junction held 11 bases outside the gene matches. The CDR3 spells CASSLSDRFALDQPQHF. DNA for the CDR3: TGTGCCAGCAGTTTATCGGACAGGTTTGCATTGGATCAGCCCCAGCATTTT.

The chain employs TRBV9 and TRBJ2-1, with 11 nucleotides matching TRBD2. This CDR3 contains 15 residues. The V segment lost 3 bases and the J segment 10 bases; nucleotides outside the gene matches: 9. Germline assignment: CDR1 SGDLS and CDR2 YYNGEE. The CDR3 is CASSEGLADLGEQFF. CDR3 nucleotide sequence: TGTGCCAGCAGCGAGGGACTAGCGGATTTAGGCGAGCAGTTCTTC.

This clone was seen more than once but under ten times. The gene calls are TRBV12-5 and TRBJ1-1; perhaps TRBD1 as D (5 bases). This CDR3 is built from 19 residues. Germline CDR1 LGHNT, CDR2 FRNRAP. The V gene lost 2 bases and the J gene lost 3 bases, with 25 bases spanning the gap. Here the CDR3 DNA reads TGTGCTAGTGGTTTGACACTCCGCGGGGGGAGGAGGAGGGACACTGAAGCTTTCTTT. It translates to CASGLTLRGGRRRDTEAFF.

The V and J genes are TRBV7-3 and TRBJ2-1; weak D call: TRBD1 (5 bases). The V gene's germline CDR1 is SGHTA and CDR2 FQGTGA. Between the trimmed V and J ends, which lost 4 bases and 6 bases, there was a span of 22 bases. This CDR3 is 17 amino acids long. CDR3 sequence (DNA): TGTGCCAGCAGCTCCCCGGGCGGAGACCTTAGGGGCAATGAGCAGTTCTTC. Amino acid sequence: CASSSPGGDLRGNEQFF.

The chain links TRBV5-1 to TRBJ1-1; D not resolved. CDR1 and CDR2 (germline): SGHRS, YFSETQ. There are 16 residues in the CDR3. Trimming pared 0 bases from V and 2 bases from J, leaving 14 bases between. The CDR3: CASSLEAGGGNTEAFF. CDR3 nucleotides: TGCGCCAGCAGCTTGGAGGCAGGTGGAGGAAACACTGAAGCTTTCTTT.

The rearrangement joins TRBV29-1 to TRBJ1-4; maybe TRBD1 (5 bases). V was pared by 6 bases and J by 0 bases, with 11 bases between. The germline gives CDR1 SQVTM, CDR2 ANQGSEA. CDR3 length: 14 amino acids. The CDR3 loop reads CSVGTGSTNEKLFF. DNA for the CDR3: TGCAGCGTAGGCACAGGTTCAACTAATGAAAAACTGTTTTTT.

This chain uses TRBV28 with TRBJ2-1; D is uncertain. Germline CDR1 MDHEN, CDR2 SYDVKM. V shed 2 bases and J shed 0 bases, with 20 bases lying between them. This CDR3 region has 19 residues. CDR3 sequence reads: CASSLRWLSTRLSYNEQFF. CDR3 DNA sequence: TGTGCCAGCAGTTTACGGTGGCTGTCGACCCGACTCTCCTACAATGAGCAGTTCTTC.

The count of this clone is one. This chain uses TRBV4-1 with TRBJ2-3; the match to TRBD2 covers 9 bases. The V and J ends lost 3 bases and 3 bases, in that order; junction bases with no gene match: 7. CDR1 and CDR2 (germline): MGHRA, YSYEKL. CDR3 length: 16 amino acids. CDR3 loop: CASSHNWLAGTDTQYF. The CDR3 DNA is TGCGCCAGCAGCCATAATTGGCTAGCGGGGACAGATACGCAGTATTTT.

V and J are TRBV28 and TRBJ2-7; maybe TRBD2 (6 bases). Germline values: CDR1 MDHEN, CDR2 SYDVKM. The CDR3 is made up of 14 amino acids. V lost 2 bases, J lost 3 bases, and 11 bases lay in between. In nucleotides, the CDR3 is TGTGCCAGCAGTTTACCGGGAGAGGGCTACGAGCAGTACTTC. Translation: CASSLPGEGYEQYF.

The V call is TRBV6-5, the J call TRBJ1-2; possible D gene TRBD1, 5 bases. This CDR3 contains 12 residues. CDR1 and CDR2 from the germline V gene are MNHEY and SVGAGI. The V end lost 6 bases, the J end lost 6 bases, and 11 bases lay between the germline ends. In nucleotides, the CDR3 is TGTGCCAGCAGCTACGGGACTCATGGCTACACCTTC. Its protein is CASSYGTHGYTF.